Below are 9 T cell receptor beta chains sequenced from a single sample in a study of blood T cell repertoires in COVID-19. The assay was immunoSEQ multiplex PCR, and TCRdb's table has in-frame clones only and misses some. This sample has some 140,000 clones; approximately 85% occur once, and the top ten carry around 4.1%. Sequenced material: peripheral blood. The receptors originated from a human donor in a cohort sampled during active COVID-19.

J is TRBJ1-1 and V is TRBV10-3, with a weak D call TRBD1 (5 bases). Trimming removed 10 bases from V and 1 base from J, with 13 bases in between. Germline lookup yields CDR1 ENHRY and CDR2 SYGVKD. The CDR3 length is 13 residues. This CDR3 reads CATGGGPNTEAFF. For the CDR3, the DNA is TGTGCCACCGGGGGAGGACCGAACACTGAAGCTTTCTTT.

The chain carries TRBV11-2 and TRBJ1-4, with D perhaps matching TRBD1 (6 bases). CDR3 length: 15 amino acids. Trimming pared 3 bases from V and 7 bases from J, leaving 15 bases between. The V gene's germline CDR1 is SGHAT and CDR2 FQNNGV. The CDR3 here is CASSLAGGAIEKLFF. The CDR3 DNA sequence: TGTGCCAGCAGCTTGGCTGGGGGGGCGATTGAAAAACTGTTTTTT.

The chain couples TRBV30 to TRBJ1-5, with 10 bases identical to TRBD1. The CDR3 has 17 residues. Trimming cost V 2 bases and J 6 bases; bases outside gene matches: 13. The germline CDR1 and CDR2 sequences are GTSNPN and SVGIG (reference sequence). CDR3 DNA sequence: TGTGCCTGGAGTCGAACAAGACAGGGGGCACTTGGTCAGCCCCAGCATTTT. It is translated as CAWSRTRQGALGQPQHF.

This clone was seen ten or more times. The gene calls are TRBV4-3 and TRBJ2-3; 7 nucleotides match TRBD2. Germline assignment: CDR1 LGHNA and CDR2 YSLEER. V gave up 3 bases and J gave up 4 bases; unmatched junction bases: 4. The CDR3 runs to 14 residues. The CDR3 DNA follows: TGCGCCAGCAGCCATGGGAGCGGGGCAGATACGCAGTATTTT. Encoded protein: CASSHGSGADTQYF.

In regard to this clone: The junction differs from germline at one of its ends, possibly a read error. The chain links TRBV18 to TRBJ2-1, with 13 bases matching TRBD2. In germline, CDR1 is KGHSH, CDR2 LQKENI. The length of the CDR3 is 12 residues. The CDR3 here is CASSGLAGEQIF. The CDR3 nucleotides are TGTGCCAGCTCAGGACTAGCGGGAGAACAAATCTTC.

The genes are TRBV7-9 and TRBJ2-1; perhaps TRBD2 as D (6 bases). Germline loops: CDR1 SEHNR, CDR2 FQNEAQ (reference sequence). The CDR3 loop spans 15 amino acids. Trimming removed 5 bases at V and 6 bases at J, with 17 bases between. Here the CDR3 DNA reads TGTGCCAGCAGCCGGGAGATTGGGCCCGGCAATGAGCAGTTCTTC. Residues: CASSREIGPGNEQFF.

The chain recombines TRBV6-6 with TRBJ2-3; 8 bases are shared with TRBD2. This CDR3 spans 15 amino acids. V lost 2 bases and J lost 3; bases outside the gene matches: 4. Germline assignment: CDR1 MNHNY and CDR2 SVGAGI (reference sequence). This CDR3 is CASSYGGRSTDTQYF. DNA of the CDR3: TGTGCCAGCAGTTACGGCGGGAGGAGTACAGATACGCAGTATTTT.

DNA for the CDR3: TGTGCCAGCAGCTCCGGGACGCAGGGGCACAACTATGGCTACACCTTC. Its protein is CASSSGTQGHNYGYTF. V gene TRBV7-9 combines with J gene TRBJ1-2; weak D call: TRBD1 (6 bases). Looked up from germline, CDR1 is SEHNR and CDR2 is FQNEAQ (reference sequence). The CDR3 runs to 16 residues. Between the trimmed V and J ends, which lost 4 bases and 2 bases, there was a span of 17 bases.

The CDR3: CAISESSSTEAFF. DNA for the CDR3: TGTGCCATCAGTGAGTCGAGTAGCACTGAAGCTTTCTTT. The chain carries TRBV10-3 and TRBJ1-1; D is undetermined. The germline V gene has CDR1 ENHRY and CDR2 SYGVKD. Trimming shortened V by 0 bases and J by 4 bases, and 6 bases separated the two germline ends. The CDR3 sequence is 13 residues long.